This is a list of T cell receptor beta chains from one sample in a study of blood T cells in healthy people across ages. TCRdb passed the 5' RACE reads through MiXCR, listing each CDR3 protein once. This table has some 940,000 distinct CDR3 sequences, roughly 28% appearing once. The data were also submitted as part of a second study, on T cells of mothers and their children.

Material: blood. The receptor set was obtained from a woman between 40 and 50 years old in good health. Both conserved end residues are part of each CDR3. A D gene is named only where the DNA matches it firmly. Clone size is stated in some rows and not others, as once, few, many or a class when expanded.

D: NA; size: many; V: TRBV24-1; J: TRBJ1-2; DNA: TGTGCCATCCAGGAGATAAACTATGGCTACACCTTC; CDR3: CAIQEINYGYTF
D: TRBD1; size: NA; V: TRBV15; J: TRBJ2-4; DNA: TGTGCCACCAGCCTACGGACAGGGTGTGGGGAGCAGTACTTC; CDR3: CATSLRTGCGEQYF
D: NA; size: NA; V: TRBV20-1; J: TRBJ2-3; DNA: TGCAGTGCTAGGGCACAGGTCCTCCGGCTGAGGGATACGCAGTATTTT; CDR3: CSARAQVLRLRDTQYF
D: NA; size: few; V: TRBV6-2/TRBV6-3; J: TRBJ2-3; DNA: TGTGCCAGCACCGGGACCCTCCCGCCCCGGGATACGCAGTATTTT; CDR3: CASTGTLPPRDTQYF
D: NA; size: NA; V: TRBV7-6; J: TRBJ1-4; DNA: TGTGCCAGCAGCTTAGTAGGGGACGAAAAACTGTTTTTT; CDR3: CASSLVGDEKLFF
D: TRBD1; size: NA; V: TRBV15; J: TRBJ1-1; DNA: TGTGCCACCAGCAGAAGGACAGGGCGGAACACTGAAGCTTTCTTT; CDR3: CATSRRTGRNTEAFF
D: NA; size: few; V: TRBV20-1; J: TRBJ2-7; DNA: TGCAGTGCTAGGAACCCCGGGATAAACGAGCAGTACTTC; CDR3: CSARNPGINEQYF
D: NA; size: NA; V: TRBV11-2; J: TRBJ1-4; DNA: TGTGCCAGCAGCTTAGGACTCACAGGCAACAATGAAAAACTGTTTTTT; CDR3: CASSLGLTGNNEKLFF
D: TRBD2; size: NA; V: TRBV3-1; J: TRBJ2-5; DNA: TGTGCCAGCAGCCCCCACGGCGGGGGGCGCCACAATGAGCAGTACTTC; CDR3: CASSPHGGGRHNEQYF
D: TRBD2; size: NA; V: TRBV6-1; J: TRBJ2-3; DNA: TGTGCCAGCAGCCGACGGACTAGCGGGGGATCCGATACGCAGTATTTT; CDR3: CASSRRTSGGSDTQYF
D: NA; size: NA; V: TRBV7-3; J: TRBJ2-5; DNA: TGTGCCGGCCCCCTGACACTTTCCCAAGAGACCCAGTACTTC; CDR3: CAGPLTLSQETQYF
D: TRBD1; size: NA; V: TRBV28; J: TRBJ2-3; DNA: TGTGCCAGCAGTGACCGGGACAGGGGGAAGGATACGCAGTATTTT; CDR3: CASSDRDRGKDTQYF
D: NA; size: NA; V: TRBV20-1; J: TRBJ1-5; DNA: TGCAGTGCTAGGGTTGGAGGGGCGGTTGGCAATCAGCCCCAGCATTTT; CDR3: CSARVGGAVGNQPQHF
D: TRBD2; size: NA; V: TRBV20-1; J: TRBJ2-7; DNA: TGCAGTGCTCCCGGGGGGGCCGGGATAAATGAGCGGTACTTC; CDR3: CSAPGGAGINERYF
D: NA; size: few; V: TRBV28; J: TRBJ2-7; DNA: TGTGCCAGCGGCGACGGGAACAGCTACGAGCAGTACTTC; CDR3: CASGDGNSYEQYF
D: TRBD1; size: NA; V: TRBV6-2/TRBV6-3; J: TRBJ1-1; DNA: TGTGCCAGCAGTCCCGGCGACAGGGCGATTACTGAAGCTTTCTTT; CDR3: CASSPGDRAITEAFF
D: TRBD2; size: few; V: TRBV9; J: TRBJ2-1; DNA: TGTGCCAGCAGCGTAACGGGGGGTTCCTACAATGAGCAGTTCTTC; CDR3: CASSVTGGSYNEQFF
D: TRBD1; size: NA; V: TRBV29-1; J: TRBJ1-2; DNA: TGCAGCGCCTGGCAGGGGGATGGCTACACCTTC; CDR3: CSAWQGDGYTF
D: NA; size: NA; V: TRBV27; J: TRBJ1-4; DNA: TGTGCCAGCAGTTTCGGGGTAGCGGAAAAACTGTTTTTT; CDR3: CASSFGVAEKLFF
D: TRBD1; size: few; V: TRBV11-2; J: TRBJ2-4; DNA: TGTGCCAGCAGCTCAGGGGGCAAAAACATTCAGTACTTC; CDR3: CASSSGGKNIQYF
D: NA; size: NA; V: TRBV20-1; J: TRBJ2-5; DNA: TGCAGTGCTAGAGGGGGGGCGGGGGAAAGGTTCGATGAGCAGTACTTC; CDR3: CSARGGAGERFDEQYF
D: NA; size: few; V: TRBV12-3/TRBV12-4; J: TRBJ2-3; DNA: TGTGCCAGCCGTCCCGGGGTAGGGTACACAGATACGCAGTATTTT; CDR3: CASRPGVGYTDTQYF
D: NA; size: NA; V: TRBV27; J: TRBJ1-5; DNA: TGTGCCAGCAGTTCGGAGACAAATCAGCCCCAGCATTTT; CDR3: CASSSETNQPQHF
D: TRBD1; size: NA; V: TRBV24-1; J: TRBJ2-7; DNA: TGTGCCACCAGGGAGACAGGGGGCTACAATGAGCAGTACTTC; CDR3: CATRETGGYNEQYF
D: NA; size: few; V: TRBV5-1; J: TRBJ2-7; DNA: TGCGCCAGCAGCTTGGACGGCGGGGCCCCCTACGAGCAGTACTTC; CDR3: CASSLDGGAPYEQYF
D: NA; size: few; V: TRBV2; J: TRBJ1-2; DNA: TGTGCCAGCAGTGAAGGGGACACCGTAGGAGGCTACACCTTC; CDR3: CASSEGDTVGGYTF
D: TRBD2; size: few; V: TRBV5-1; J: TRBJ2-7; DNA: TGCGCCAGCAGCTTCGGGACTAGCGGGCACTCCTACGAGCAGTACTTC; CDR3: CASSFGTSGHSYEQYF
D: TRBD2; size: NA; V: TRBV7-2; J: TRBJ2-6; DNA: TGTGCCAGCAGCTTAGTTTTGTGGGGGGGAACGTCTGGGGCCAACGTCCGGACTTTC; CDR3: CASSLVLWGGTSGANVRTF
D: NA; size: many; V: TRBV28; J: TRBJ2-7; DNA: TGTGCCAGCAGTTTTAAAGCCCCAAGCGGAGGGCAGTACTTC; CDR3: CASSFKAPSGGQYF
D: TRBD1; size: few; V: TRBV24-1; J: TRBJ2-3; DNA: TGTGCCACCAGTGAGCCCGGGACAGGGGGCGCGACAGATACGCAGTATTTT; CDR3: CATSEPGTGGATDTQYF
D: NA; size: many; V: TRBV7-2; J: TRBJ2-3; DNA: TGTGCCAGCAGCCGCGAGTGGGGGCGAAAAGATACGCAGTATTTT; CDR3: CASSREWGRKDTQYF
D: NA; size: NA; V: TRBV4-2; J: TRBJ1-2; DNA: TGTGCCAGCAGCCAAGGACTCGACAATGGGCTTGGCTACACCTTC; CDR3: CASSQGLDNGLGYTF
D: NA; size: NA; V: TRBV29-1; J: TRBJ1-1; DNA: TGCAGCGTTGAGGCAGCGAACACTGAAGCTTTCTTT; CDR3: CSVEAANTEAFF
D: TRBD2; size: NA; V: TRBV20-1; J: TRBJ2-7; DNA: TGCAGTGCTAGAGATGCGGGGGATTGGGTCGAGCAGTACTTC; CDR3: CSARDAGDWVEQYF
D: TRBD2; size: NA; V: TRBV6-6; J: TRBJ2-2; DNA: TGTGCCTGCAGTACTAGCGACACCGGGGAGCTGTTTTTT; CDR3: CACSTSDTGELFF
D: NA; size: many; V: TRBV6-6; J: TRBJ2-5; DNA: TGTGCCAGCAGTTACTCTCCTAACCTGGAGACCCAGTACTTC; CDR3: CASSYSPNLETQYF
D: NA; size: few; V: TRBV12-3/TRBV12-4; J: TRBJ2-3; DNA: TGTGCCAGCGCCAACTGGGGCACAGATACGCAGTATTTT; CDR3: CASANWGTDTQYF
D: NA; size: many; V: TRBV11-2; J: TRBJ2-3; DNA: TGTGCCAGCAGCTTAGGACAGAACACAGATACGCAGTATTTT; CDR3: CASSLGQNTDTQYF
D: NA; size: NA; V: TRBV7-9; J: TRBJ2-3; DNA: TGTGCCAGCAGCTCCCGAGGGCATCAAGGCACAGATACGCAGTATTTT; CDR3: CASSSRGHQGTDTQYF
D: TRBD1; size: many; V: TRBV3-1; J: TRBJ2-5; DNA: TGTGCCAGCAGCATAACCGGGACAGGAGAGACCCAGTACTTC; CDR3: CASSITGTGETQYF
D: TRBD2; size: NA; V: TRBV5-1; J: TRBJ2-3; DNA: TGCGCCAGCAGCTTTGCTAGCGGGGGATCAGATACGCAGTATTTT; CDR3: CASSFASGGSDTQYF
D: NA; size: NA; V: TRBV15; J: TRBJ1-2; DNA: TGTGCCACCAGCACTCCCAACTGGGCAGGCGGGGGTAGCGTGAACTATGGCTACACCTTC; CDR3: CATSTPNWAGGGSVNYGYTF
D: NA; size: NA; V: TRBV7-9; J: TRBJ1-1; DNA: TGTGCCAGCAGCTTAGTTGTGGGGACCACTGAAGCTTTCTTT; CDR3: CASSLVVGTTEAFF
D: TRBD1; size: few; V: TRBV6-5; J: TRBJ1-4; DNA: TGTGCCAGCAGGACAGGGATGGGCGAAAAACTGTTTTTT; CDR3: CASRTGMGEKLFF
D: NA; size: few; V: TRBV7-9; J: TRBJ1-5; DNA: TGTGCCAGCAGCTCTCTTTCGGGTCAGCCCCAGCATTTT; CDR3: CASSSLSGQPQHF
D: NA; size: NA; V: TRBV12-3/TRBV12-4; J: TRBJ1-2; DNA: TGTGCCAGCAGTTTAAGGACCGGGACACTCCGTGGCTGCACCTTC; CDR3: CASSLRTGTLRGCTF
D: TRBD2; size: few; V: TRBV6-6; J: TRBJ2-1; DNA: TGTGCCAGCAGTTCGCAGCGGGGGGCCTACAATGAGCAGTTCTTC; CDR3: CASSSQRGAYNEQFF
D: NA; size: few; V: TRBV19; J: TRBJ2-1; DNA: TGTGCCAGTAGTATCTCTACTACCCTCAATGAGCAGTTCTTC; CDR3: CASSISTTLNEQFF
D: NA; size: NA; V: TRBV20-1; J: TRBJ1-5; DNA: TGCAGTGCTAGAAACGACAGAAGCGATCAGCCCCAGCATTTT; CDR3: CSARNDRSDQPQHF
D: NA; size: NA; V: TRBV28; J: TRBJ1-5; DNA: TGTGCCAGCACTTCGGCGGGTAGCAATCAGCCCCAGCATTTT; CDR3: CASTSAGSNQPQHF
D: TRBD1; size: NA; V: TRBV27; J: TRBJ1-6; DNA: TGTGCCAGCAGTTTATGGGGACAGGGAGATTCACCCCTCCACTTT; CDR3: CASSLWGQGDSPLHF
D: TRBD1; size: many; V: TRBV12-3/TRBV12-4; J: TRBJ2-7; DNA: TGTGCCAGCAGCGCGACAGGGACCTACGAGCAGTACTTC; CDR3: CASSATGTYEQYF
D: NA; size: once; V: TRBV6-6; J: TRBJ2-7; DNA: TGTGCCAGCGGCGGGAGCGGACAGGTCGCCTACGGGCAGTACTTC; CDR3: CASGGSGQVAYGQYF
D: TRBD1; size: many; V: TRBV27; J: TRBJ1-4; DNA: TGTGCCAGCAACAGGGACAGCGATGAAAAACTGTTTTTT; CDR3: CASNRDSDEKLFF
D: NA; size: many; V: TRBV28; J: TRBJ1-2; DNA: TGTGCCAGCCACCGGACAGTCTATGGCTACACCTTC; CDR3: CASHRTVYGYTF
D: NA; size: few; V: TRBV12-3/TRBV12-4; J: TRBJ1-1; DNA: TGTGCCAGCAGTTTAGAGGAGGGAATGAACACTGAAGCTTTCTTT; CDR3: CASSLEEGMNTEAFF
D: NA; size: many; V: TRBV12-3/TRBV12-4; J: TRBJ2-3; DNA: TGTGCCAGCAGTCCGTCGACTAGCACAGATACGCAGTATTTT; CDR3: CASSPSTSTDTQYF